These 11 T cell receptor beta chains came from one sample sequenced in a study of T cell clonotyping in hematopoietic cell transplantation. Clones were sequenced by immunoSEQ multiplex PCR, and TCRdb holds only the in-frame ones, with some missing. Of roughly 6,700 clones listed, 95% to 98% were seen once; the top ten hold around 16%. The time point is: recipient sample about 28 days before transplant, after cytoreduction. Sequenced here: peripheral blood mononuclear cells, sampled before stem cell transplant. All receptors derive from a man between 65 and 85 years old with acute myeloid leukemia. Some clones in this sample may be carry-over from other donors' samples.

The V gene is TRBV10-2, the J gene TRBJ2-2; 8 bases match TRBD1. The trim removed 4 bases at V and 3 bases at J, leaving 4 bases unmatched. In germline, CDR1 is WSHSY, CDR2 SAAADI. This CDR3 has 15 amino acids. Written as DNA, the CDR3 is TGCGCCAGCAGTGGCGACAGGGGCGACACCGGGGAGCTGTTTTTT. This gives the protein CASSGDRGDTGELFF.

J is TRBJ1-4 and V is TRBV11-3; D is undetermined. The V and J ends lost 8 bases and 2 bases respectively, with 9 bases between them. The germline CDR1 and CDR2 sequences are SGHNT and YENEEA. The CDR3 length is 13 residues. The CDR3 DNA sequence: TGTGCCAGCGCGGAATTTACTAATGAAAAACTGTTTTTT. This codes for CASAEFTNEKLFF.

The chain employs TRBV19 and TRBJ2-2; TRBD1 matches 7 bases. With V trimmed by 10 bases and J by 7 bases, 12 bases remained unmatched. Germline V CDR1 and CDR2: LNHDA, SQIVND (reference sequence). This CDR3 contains 14 residues. The CDR3 loop is CATNTGARGGELFF. The CDR3 region has the DNA TGTGCCACAAACACAGGGGCCCGGGGCGGGGAGCTGTTTTTT.

The chain uses TRBV5-1 and TRBJ2-6; no definite D call. The germline V and J ends were trimmed by 3 bases and 0 bases, with 10 bases remaining between them. Germline V gene data show CDR1 as SGHRS and CDR2 as YFSETQ. The CDR3 contains 16 residues. The CDR3 bases are TGCGCCAGCAGCTGGACCGCTAGCTCTGGGGCCAACGTCCTGACTTTC. Its protein is CASSWTASSGANVLTF.

The chain couples TRBV30 to TRBJ2-7; the match to TRBD2 covers 7 bases. The CDR3 is 14 amino acids. Germline CDR1 reads GTSNPN; CDR2 reads SVGIG (reference sequence). After removal of 0 bases from V and 4 bases from J, the junction contained 6 bases not matched to a gene. This CDR3 reads CAWSVGGGGYEQYF. DNA for the CDR3: TGTGCCTGGAGTGTGGGGGGGGGAGGTTACGAGCAGTACTTC.

The chain recombines TRBV30 with TRBJ1-6, with TRBD1 matching 8 bases. The ends lost 1 base at V and 7 bases at J; junction bases unmatched: 3. Looked up from germline, CDR1 is GTSNPN and CDR2 is SVGIG (reference sequence). The CDR3 extends over 14 amino acids. The CDR3 DNA reads TGTGCCTGGAGTGCGGGACAGGACAATTCACCCCTCCACTTT. Protein: CAWSAGQDNSPLHF.

The chain links TRBV29-1 to TRBJ1-5, with D perhaps TRBD1 (5 bases). The CDR3 is made up of 12 amino acids. The V gene's germline CDR1 is SQVTM and CDR2 ANQGSEA. Trimming removed 7 bases from V and 1 base from J, with 8 bases in between. CDR3 nucleotide sequence: TGCAGCGCCCGGGACAGCAATCAGCCCCAGCATTTT. This codes for CSARDSNQPQHF.

V and J are TRBV7-6 and TRBJ1-3; D remains unclear. The CDR3 loop spans 14 amino acids. The germline V gene has CDR1 SGHVS and CDR2 FNYEAQ. V was pared by 5 bases and J by 2 bases, with 10 bases between. The CDR3 spells CASSHPGTGNTIYF. Here the CDR3 DNA reads TGTGCCAGCAGCCATCCGGGAACTGGAAACACCATATATTTT.

This chain uses TRBV10-3 with TRBJ1-4; 7 bases line up with TRBD1. The V gene end was trimmed by 6 bases and the J gene end by 8 bases; junction bases not matched to a gene: 6. This CDR3 has 13 residues. Germline V gene lookup returns CDR1 ENHRY and CDR2 SYGVKD. CDR3 sequence reads: CAIRHRGGEKLFF. CDR3 DNA sequence: TGTGCCATCAGGCACAGGGGAGGAGAAAAACTGTTTTTT.

The rearrangement links TRBV19 to TRBJ1-3; D is perhaps TRBD1 (5 bases). Trimming took 5 bases from V and 2 from J, leaving 13 bases between them. Per the germline V gene, CDR1 is LNHDA and CDR2 is SQIVND (reference sequence). The CDR3 length is 15 residues. The CDR3 spells CASSPTGGTGNTIYF. CDR3 coding DNA: TGTGCCAGTAGTCCAACAGGAGGGACTGGAAACACCATATATTTT.

The sample holds one count of this clone. The CDR3 protein is CAWSLTRQFQETQYF. The CDR3 DNA is TGTGCCTGGAGTCTAACGAGACAGTTCCAAGAGACCCAGTACTTC. This chain joins TRBV30 and TRBJ2-5, with D possibly TRBD1 on 5 matching bases. The CDR3 extends over 15 amino acids. V lost 2 bases and J 1 base, leaving 14 bases between the germline ends. Germline-derived CDR1 and CDR2 are GTSNPN and SVGIG (reference sequence).